The sequence of this T cell receptor (beta chain) was determined in a study of post-analysis software for immune sequencing data. Study observations and caveats: Roughly five TRBV segments appeared more often in patients than in controls, and TRBV5-6, TRBV5-1 and TRBV20-1 were among these. Same-batch samples co-clustered strongly by F measure. Multiple sclerosis patients had significantly lower normalized Chao1 diversity than controls.

Between the trimmed V and J ends, which lost 5 bases and 10 bases, there was a span of 24 bases. Germline values: CDR1 MNHEY, CDR2 SVGAGI. This CDR3 has 16 amino acids. Incorporated into the TCR beta cDNA libraries were unique molecular identifiers, which served to reduce PCR and sequencing biases. Each CDR3 protein is one row after TCRdb ran MiXCR on the PCR reads. This sample has about 210,000 distinct CDR3 sequences, with about 30% found just once. Only one count was recorded for this clonotype. Antigen: not known. It may be a read error: a sequence one base away is much more abundant. The V and J genes are TRBV6-5 and TRBJ2-1, with a tentative D call TRBD2 (5 bases). This receptor was taken from a girl aged 2-17 years with multiple sclerosis. Sequencing used blood. DNA for the CDR3: TGTGCCAGCAGTACAAGCAGGTTGGGGAGACCCTACGAGCAGTTCTTC. It is translated as CASSTSRLGRPYEQFF.